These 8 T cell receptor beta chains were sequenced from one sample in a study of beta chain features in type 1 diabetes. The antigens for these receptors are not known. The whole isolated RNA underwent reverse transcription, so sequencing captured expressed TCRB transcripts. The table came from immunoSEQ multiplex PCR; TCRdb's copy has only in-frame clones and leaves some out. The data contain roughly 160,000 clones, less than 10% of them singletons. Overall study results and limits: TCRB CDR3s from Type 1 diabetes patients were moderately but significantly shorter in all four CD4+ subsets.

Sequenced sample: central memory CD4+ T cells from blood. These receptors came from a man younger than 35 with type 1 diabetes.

The CDR3 loop is CASSVASGFQETQYF. CDR3 coding DNA: TGCGCCAGCAGCGTAGCTAGCGGTTTCCAAGAGACCCAGTACTTC. This chain joins TRBV5-1 and TRBJ2-5; 7 bases line up with TRBD2. V lost 4 bases, J lost 1 base, and 7 bases stayed unmatched. This CDR3 has 15 residues. Germline V gene sequence: CDR1 SGHRS, CDR2 YFSETQ.

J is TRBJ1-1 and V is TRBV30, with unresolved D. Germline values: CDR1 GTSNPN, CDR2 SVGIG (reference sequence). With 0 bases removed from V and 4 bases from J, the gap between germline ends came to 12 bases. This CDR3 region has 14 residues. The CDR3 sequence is CAWSVDMGSTEAFF. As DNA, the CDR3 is TGTGCCTGGAGTGTGGATATGGGGAGCACTGAAGCTTTCTTT.

The DNA of the CDR3 is TGTGCCAGCAGCCAGAGGGCGGCGGGAAATACGCAGTATTTT. It yields the protein CASSQRAAGNTQYF. The gene calls are TRBV14 and TRBJ2-3, with a weak D call TRBD2 (6 bases). The CDR3 sequence is 14 residues long. Germline V gives CDR1 SGHDN, CDR2 FVKESK. V lost 3 bases and J lost 7, with 14 bases in between.

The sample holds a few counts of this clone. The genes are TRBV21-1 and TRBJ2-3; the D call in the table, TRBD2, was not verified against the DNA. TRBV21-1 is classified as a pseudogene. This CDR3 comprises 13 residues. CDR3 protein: CASSTFTREKQYF. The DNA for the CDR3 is TGTGCCAGCAGCACCTTCACTAGAGAGAAGCAGTATTTT.

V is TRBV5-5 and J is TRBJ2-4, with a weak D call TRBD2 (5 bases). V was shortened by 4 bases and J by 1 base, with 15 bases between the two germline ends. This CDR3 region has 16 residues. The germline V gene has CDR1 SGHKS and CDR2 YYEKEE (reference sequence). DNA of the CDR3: TGTGCCAGCAGCCCCGGACTTTTCGGGGCCAAAAACATTCAGTACTTC. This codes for CASSPGLFGAKNIQYF.

The CDR3 DNA reads TGTGCCTGGAGTGTAAAGGGGGACGAGCAGTACTTC. This encodes CAWSVKGDEQYF. The rearrangement links TRBV30 to TRBJ2-7; weak D call: TRBD1 (6 bases). CDR1 and CDR2 (germline): GTSNPN, SVGIG (reference sequence). The CDR3 loop spans 12 amino acids. V lost 0 bases and J 5 bases, leaving 8 bases between the germline ends.

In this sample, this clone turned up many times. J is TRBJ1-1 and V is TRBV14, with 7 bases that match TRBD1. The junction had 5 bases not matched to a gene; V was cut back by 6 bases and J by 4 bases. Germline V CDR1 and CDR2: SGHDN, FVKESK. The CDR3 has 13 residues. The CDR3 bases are TGTGCCAGCAGTGTAACAGGGGCCACTGAAGCTTTCTTT. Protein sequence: CASSVTGATEAFF. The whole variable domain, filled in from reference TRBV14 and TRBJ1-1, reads EAGVTQFPSHSVIEKGQTVTLRCDPISGHDNLYWYRRVMGKEIKFLLHFVKESKQDESGMPNNRFLAERTGGTYSTLKVQPAELEDSGVYFCASSVTGATEAFFGQGTRLTVV.

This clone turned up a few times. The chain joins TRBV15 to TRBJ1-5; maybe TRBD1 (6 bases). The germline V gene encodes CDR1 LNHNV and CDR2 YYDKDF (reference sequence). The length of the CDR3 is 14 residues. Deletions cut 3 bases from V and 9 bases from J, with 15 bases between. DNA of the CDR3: TGTGCCACCAGCAGGGAACAGGGTCAGGGGCCCCAGCATTTT. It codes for CATSREQGQGPQHF.